These 8 T cell receptor beta chains originate from one sample sequenced in a study of OX40 agonist ivuxolimab in advanced cancers. Measured with immunoSEQ multiplex PCR; TCRdb has only the in-frame clones, and not every one. The table lists roughly 50,000 clones, roughly three quarters of them singletons. The specimen was CD4+ or CD8+ T cells sorted from blood, collected in a trial of the OX40 agonist ivuxolimab. These TCRs come from an adult with an advanced solid tumor such as melanoma, head and neck, liver or kidney cancer.

The chain links TRBV15 to TRBJ1-3, with 8 bases aligning to TRBD1. The CDR3 length is 19 residues. V shed 0 bases and J 0 bases; nucleotides not matched to a gene: 10. CDR1 LNHNV and CDR2 YYDKDF come from the germline V gene (reference sequence). CDR3: CATSRDLRDRFFSGNTIYF. Written as DNA, the CDR3 is TGTGCCACCAGCAGAGATCTCCGGGACAGGTTCTTCTCTGGAAACACCATATATTTT.

The CDR3, as DNA: TGTGCCAGCTCACCACAAGCCGAGGATGAAGCTTTCTTT. Translated, it gives CASSPQAEDEAFF. This chain links TRBV18 with TRBJ1-1; D is undetermined. The V end was cut by 1 base, the J end by 7 bases, with 10 bases between. The CDR3 is 13 amino acids. CDR1 and CDR2 from the germline V gene are KGHSH and LQKENI.

To note about this clone: Distinct nucleotide sequences in the sample also encode this CDR3. The V gene is TRBV4-3, the J gene TRBJ1-1; D gene ambiguous. This CDR3 is 15 amino acids long. The V and J ends lost 0 bases and 4 bases respectively, with 12 bases between them. Germline V CDR1 and CDR2: LGHNA, YSLEER. As DNA, the CDR3 is TGCGCCAGCAGCCAAGAGCCGCGGGAAGGCACTGAAGCTTTCTTT. It is translated as CASSQEPREGTEAFF.

This rearrangement joins TRBV11-3 to TRBJ2-2, with TRBD2 identical over 8 bases. V lost 5 bases to trimming and J lost 3 bases; unmatched junction nucleotides: 2. Germline V gene sequence: CDR1 SGHNT, CDR2 YENEEA. The CDR3 runs to 14 residues. CDR3 DNA: TGTGCCAGCAGCCCGGGGGGGTACACCGGGGAGCTGTTTTTT. Amino acids: CASSPGGYTGELFF.

This rearrangement joins TRBV11-2 to TRBJ1-3, with D maybe TRBD1 (6 bases). CDR3 size: 15 residues. Germline V gives CDR1 SGHAT, CDR2 FQNNGV. With 1 base removed from V and 2 bases from J, the gap between germline ends came to 9 bases. The CDR3 here is CASSLGGLAGNTIYF. The CDR3 DNA reads TGTGCCAGCAGCTTAGGGGGGCTCGCTGGAAACACCATATATTTT.

The chain has TRBV29-1 and TRBJ1-6, with 8 bases fitting TRBD1. This CDR3 region has 18 residues. Per the germline V gene, CDR1 is SQVTM and CDR2 is ANQGSEA. The J segment lost 0 bases and the V segment lost 6 bases, leaving 13 bases of the junction unmatched. The chain's CDR3 is CSVGQGNFHHSYNSPLHF. The CDR3 DNA follows: TGCAGCGTCGGACAGGGAAATTTTCATCACTCCTATAATTCACCCCTCCACTTT.

This chain links TRBV19 with TRBJ2-3, with 8 nucleotides matching TRBD2. Unmatched junction bases numbered 11, after V lost 7 bases and J lost 2 bases. The CDR3 length is 16 residues. The germline gives CDR1 LNHDA, CDR2 SQIVND (reference sequence). The CDR3 DNA sequence: TGTGCCAGTACCAATACAATAGCGGGACCCACAGATACGCAGTATTTT. The encoded protein is CASTNTIAGPTDTQYF. The variable domain in full, with the rest retrieved from reference TRBV19 and TRBJ2-3, is DGGITQSPKYLFRKEGQNVTLSCEQNLNHDAMYWYRQDPGQGLRLIYYSQIVNDFQKGDIAEGYSVSREKKESFPLTVTSAQKNPTAFYLCASTNTIAGPTDTQYFGPGTRLTVL.

There are a few counts of this clone. This chain links TRBV5-4 with TRBJ2-3; D remains unclear. This CDR3 spans 14 amino acids. Germline-derived CDR1 and CDR2 are SGHNT and YYREEE (reference sequence). V lost 3 bases to trimming and J lost 2 bases, with 10 bases between them. The DNA for the CDR3 is TGTGCCAGCAGCTCCGGGTCGACCACAGATACGCAGTATTTT. Translation gives CASSSGSTTDTQYF.